One sample yielded the 10 T cell receptor beta chains listed below, sequenced in a study of graft-versus-host responses after intestinal transplantation. TCRdb's table, derived via immunoSEQ multiplex PCR, lists solely in-frame clones and lacks some. The data hold 62,000 or so clones, with around nine tenths observed a single time. These receptors are not linked to any known antigen. The sequenced sample was unstimulated CD8+ T cells sorted from spleen or lymph node cells, obtained before transplant. These TCRs come from a human donor who was the organ donor for an intestinal transplant.

The V and J genes are TRBV11-2 and TRBJ1-3, with 10 bases aligning to TRBD1. Per germline, CDR1 SGHAT and CDR2 FQNNGV. With 1 base clipped from V and 2 bases from J, the junction kept 11 bases outside the gene matches. The CDR3 contains 19 residues. Here the CDR3 reads CASSLGTWTGGFTGNTIYF. CDR3 DNA: TGTGCCAGCAGCTTAGGAACTTGGACAGGGGGGTTCACTGGAAACACCATATATTTT.

The chain recombines TRBV5-1 with TRBJ2-7, with no clear D. The CDR3 has 14 amino acids. The germline gives CDR1 SGHRS, CDR2 YFSETQ. Trimming pared 5 bases from V and 3 bases from J, leaving 15 bases between. The CDR3 bases are TGCGCCAGCAGGGCTAGTAACGGTGGCTACGAGCAGTACTTC. Encoded protein: CASRASNGGYEQYF.

As regards this clone: The same CDR3 arises from other DNA sequences in this sample as well. This chain links TRBV6-9 with TRBJ2-7; a possible D gene is TRBD2 (5 bases). The CDR3 spans 12 residues. V was pared by 6 bases and J by 6 bases, with 12 bases between. The germline V gene has CDR1 MNHGY and CDR2 SVAAGI. CDR3 nucleotides: TGTGCCAGCAGCTCGCGCGGACTCGAGCAGTACTTC. It codes for CASSSRGLEQYF.

This clone was found once. This chain links TRBV28 with TRBJ2-7; weak D call: TRBD2 (7 bases). V lost 3 bases and J lost 4, with 28 bases in between. The germline V gene encodes CDR1 MDHEN and CDR2 SYDVKM. The CDR3 runs to 19 residues. The CDR3 sequence: CASSLPDKGGGLPLYEQYF. The CDR3, as DNA: TGTGCCAGCAGTTTGCCCGATAAGGGGGGAGGGCTACCGCTTTACGAGCAGTACTTC.

The chain links TRBV5-1 to TRBJ2-7, with 16 bases fitting TRBD2. CDR1 is SGHRS and CDR2 is YFSETQ in the germline V gene. The junction had 14 bases not matched to a gene; V was cut back by 4 bases and J by 7 bases. The CDR3 runs 18 residues. The CDR3 protein is CASSPGTSGRAGGLEQYF. The CDR3 DNA follows: TGCGCCAGCAGCCCAGGGACTAGCGGGAGGGCCGGGGGTTTGGAGCAGTACTTC.

The genes are TRBV2 and TRBJ1-5; a possible D gene is TRBD1 (6 bases). This CDR3 region has 16 residues. V lost 5 bases and J 4 bases, leaving 18 bases between the germline ends. The germline CDR1 and CDR2 sequences are SNHLY and FYNNEI. The CDR3 DNA reads as TGTGCCAGCAGTAAATACAGGGAAGCAGGGAATCAGCCCCAGCATTTT. The encoded protein is CASSKYREAGNQPQHF. Drawing the rest from reference TRBV2 and TRBJ1-5, the complete variable domain is EPEVTQTPSHQVTQMGQEVILRCVPISNHLYFYWYRQILGQKVEFLVSFYNNEISEKSEIFDDQFSVERPDGSNFTLKIRSTKLEDSAMYFCASSKYREAGNQPQHFGDGTRLSIL.

This clone appeared a single time. The chain joins TRBV4-1 to TRBJ2-7; D is possibly TRBD2 (6 bases). The V gene lost 1 base and the J gene lost 3 bases, with 13 bases spanning the gap. The V gene's germline CDR1 is MGHRA and CDR2 YSYEKL. The CDR3 sequence is 15 residues long. The CDR3 DNA sequence: TGCGCCAGCAGCCAAGGCCGGGACTCACTCTACGAGCAGTACTTC. Translated: CASSQGRDSLYEQYF.

The sample holds one count of this clone. The chain joins TRBV19 to TRBJ1-1, with TRBD1 identical over 9 bases. This CDR3 is 15 amino acids long. After removal of 4 bases from V and 5 bases from J, the junction contained 8 bases not matched to a gene. Germline CDR1 reads LNHDA; CDR2 reads SQIVND (reference sequence). The CDR3 protein is CASSTDRGARTEAFF. CDR3 sequence (DNA): TGTGCCAGTAGTACCGACAGGGGGGCGCGGACTGAAGCTTTCTTT.

The chain joins TRBV6-7 to TRBJ2-2, with a possible D match to TRBD2 (6 bases). TRBV6-7 is designated an ORF whose function remains uncertain. The CDR3 covers 16 residues. Deletions cut 2 bases from V and 1 base from J, with 11 bases between. The CDR3 coding sequence is TGTGCCAGCAGTTACCCGGGACTCATGAACACCGGGGAGCTGTTTTTT. It codes for CASSYPGLMNTGELFF.

The rearrangement links TRBV18 to TRBJ2-1; D gene uncertain. Trimming stripped 3 bases from V and 10 bases from J, with 10 bases between. From germline, CDR1 is KGHSH and CDR2 LQKENI. This CDR3 spans 12 amino acids. CDR3 sequence: CASSPVGTEQFF. CDR3 DNA: TGTGCCAGCTCACCGGTGGGCACCGAGCAGTTCTTC.